What follows are 3 T cell receptor beta chains derived from one specimen sequenced in a study of blood T cell repertoires in COVID-19. TCRdb's copy holds only in-frame clones and misses some; the assay was immunoSEQ multiplex PCR. In the table there are about 220,000 clones, 80% to 90% of which are singletons. Sequencing used PBMCs or T cells enriched from blood (not recorded which). Every receptor here comes from a woman aged 45-65 years with acute COVID-19.

V is TRBV11-2 and J is TRBJ1-2, with D perhaps TRBD1 (6 bases). The CDR3 spans 16 residues. V was shortened by 1 base and J by 1 base, with 13 bases between the two germline ends. CDR1 is SGHAT and CDR2 is FQNNGV in the germline V gene. DNA for the CDR3: TGTGCCAGCAGCTTAGGGACCCGACAGGATAACTATGGCTACACCTTC. It codes for CASSLGTRQDNYGYTF.

The chain couples TRBV28 to TRBJ2-1; 12 bases map to TRBD2. The germline V gene has CDR1 MDHEN and CDR2 SYDVKM. The CDR3 is 18 amino acids. J gave up 3 bases and V 6 bases, and 12 bases lay outside the gene matches. In nucleotides, the CDR3 is TGTGCCAGCAGCATGCGGACTAGCGGGACCCCCCTCTACAATGAGCAGTTCTTC. Protein sequence: CASSMRTSGTPLYNEQFF. The whole variable domain, filled in from reference TRBV28 and TRBJ2-1, reads DVKVTQSSRYLVKRTGEKVFLECVQDMDHENMFWYRQDPGLGLRLIYFSYDVKMKEKGDIPEGYSVSREKKERFSLILESASTNQTSMYLCASSMRTSGTPLYNEQFFGPGTRLTVL.

This clone came up a few times. This chain joins TRBV3-1 (or the pseudogene TRBV3-2) and TRBJ2-1; D remains unclear. The germline V gene encodes CDR1 LGHDT and CDR2 YNNKEL (reference sequence). This CDR3 region has 12 residues. V was pared by 8 bases and J by 8 bases, with 13 bases between. CDR3 amino acids: CASRFRGDEQFF. DNA for the CDR3: TGTGCCAGCCGGTTTCGCGGCGATGAGCAGTTCTTC.